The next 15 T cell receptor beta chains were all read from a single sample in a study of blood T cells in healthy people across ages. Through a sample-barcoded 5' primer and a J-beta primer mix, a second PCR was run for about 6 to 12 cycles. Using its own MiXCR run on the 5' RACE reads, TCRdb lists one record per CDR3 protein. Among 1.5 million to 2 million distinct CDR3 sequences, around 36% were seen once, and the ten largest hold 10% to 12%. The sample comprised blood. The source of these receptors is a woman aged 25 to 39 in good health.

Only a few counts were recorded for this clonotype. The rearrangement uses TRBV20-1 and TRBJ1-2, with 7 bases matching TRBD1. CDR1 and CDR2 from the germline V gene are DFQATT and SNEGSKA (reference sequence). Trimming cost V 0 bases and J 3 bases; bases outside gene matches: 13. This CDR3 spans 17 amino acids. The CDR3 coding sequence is TGCAGTGCTAGAGACCCAGGGGGGGCCCGTCAGGACTATGGCTACACCTTC. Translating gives CSARDPGGARQDYGYTF.

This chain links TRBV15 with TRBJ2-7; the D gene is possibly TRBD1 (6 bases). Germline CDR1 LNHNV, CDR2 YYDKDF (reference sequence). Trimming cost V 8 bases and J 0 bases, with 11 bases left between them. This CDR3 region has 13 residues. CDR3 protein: CATLKTGSYEQYF. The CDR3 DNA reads TGTGCCACCTTGAAGACAGGCTCCTACGAGCAGTACTTC.

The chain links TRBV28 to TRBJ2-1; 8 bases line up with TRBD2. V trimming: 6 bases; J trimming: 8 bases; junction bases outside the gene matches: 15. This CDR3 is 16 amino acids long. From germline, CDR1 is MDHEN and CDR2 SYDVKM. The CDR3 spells CASRVSPRRGVDEQFF. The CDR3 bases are TGTGCCAGCAGAGTTTCCCCGAGGCGGGGGGTAGATGAGCAGTTCTTC.

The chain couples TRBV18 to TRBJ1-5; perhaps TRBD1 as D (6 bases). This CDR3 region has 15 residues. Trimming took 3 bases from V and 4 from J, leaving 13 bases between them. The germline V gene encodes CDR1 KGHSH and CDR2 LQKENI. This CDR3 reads CASSPVAQGNQPQHF. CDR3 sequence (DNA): TGTGCCAGCTCACCTGTCGCCCAGGGGAATCAGCCCCAGCATTTT.

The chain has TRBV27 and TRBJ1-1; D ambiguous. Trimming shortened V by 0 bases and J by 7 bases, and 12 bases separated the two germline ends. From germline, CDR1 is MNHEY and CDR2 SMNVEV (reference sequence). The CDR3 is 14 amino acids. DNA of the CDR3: TGTGCCAGCAGTTTATCGGGATCCCTTGGTGAAGCTTTCTTT. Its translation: CASSLSGSLGEAFF.

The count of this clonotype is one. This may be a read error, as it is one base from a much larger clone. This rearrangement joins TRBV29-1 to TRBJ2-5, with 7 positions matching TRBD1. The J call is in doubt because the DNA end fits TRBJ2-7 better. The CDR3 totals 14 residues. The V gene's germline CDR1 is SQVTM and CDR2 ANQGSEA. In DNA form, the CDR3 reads TGCAGCGTTGGGAGAGGGACAGCGAACTACGAGCAGTACTTC. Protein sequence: CSVGRGTANYEQYF.

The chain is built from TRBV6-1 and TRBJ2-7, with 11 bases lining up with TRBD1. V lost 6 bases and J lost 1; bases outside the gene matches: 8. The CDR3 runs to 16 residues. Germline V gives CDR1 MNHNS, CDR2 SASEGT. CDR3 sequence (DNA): TGTGCCAGCAGGCCTACGAGGGACAGGGGGTCCTACGAGCAGTACTTC. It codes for CASRPTRDRGSYEQYF.

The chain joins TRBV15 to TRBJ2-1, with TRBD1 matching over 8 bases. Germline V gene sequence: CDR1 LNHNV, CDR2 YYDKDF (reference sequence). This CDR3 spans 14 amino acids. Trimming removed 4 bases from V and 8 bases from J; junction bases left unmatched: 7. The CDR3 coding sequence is TGTGCCACCAGCATAAGGACAGGGAGCCATGAGCAGTTCTTC. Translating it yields CATSIRTGSHEQFF.

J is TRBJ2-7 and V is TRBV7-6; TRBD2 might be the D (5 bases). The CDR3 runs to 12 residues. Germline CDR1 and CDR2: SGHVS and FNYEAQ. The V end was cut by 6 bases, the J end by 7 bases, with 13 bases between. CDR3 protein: CASSYIEGEQYF. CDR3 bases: TGTGCCAGCAGTTACATCGAGGGTGAGCAGTACTTC.

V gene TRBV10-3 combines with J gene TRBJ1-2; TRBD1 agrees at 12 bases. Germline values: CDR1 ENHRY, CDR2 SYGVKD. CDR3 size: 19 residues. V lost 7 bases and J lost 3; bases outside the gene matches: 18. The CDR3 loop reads CAITGTGGTTSGADYGYTF. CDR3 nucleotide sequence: TGTGCCATCACCGGGACAGGGGGCACCACCTCGGGGGCCGACTATGGCTACACCTTC.

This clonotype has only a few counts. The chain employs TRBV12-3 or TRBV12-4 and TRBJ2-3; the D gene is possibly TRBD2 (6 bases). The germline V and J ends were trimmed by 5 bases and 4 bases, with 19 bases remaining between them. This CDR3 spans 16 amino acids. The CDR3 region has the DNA TGTGCCAGCAGTCCCCTGGCGGGAAAGTGGGCAGATACGCAGTATTTT. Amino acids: CASSPLAGKWADTQYF.

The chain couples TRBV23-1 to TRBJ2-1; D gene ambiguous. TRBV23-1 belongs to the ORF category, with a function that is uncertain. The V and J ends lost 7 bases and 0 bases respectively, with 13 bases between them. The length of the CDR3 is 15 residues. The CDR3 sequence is CASKACPFSYNEQFF. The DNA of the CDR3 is TGCGCCAGCAAGGCATGCCCTTTCTCCTACAATGAGCAGTTCTTC.

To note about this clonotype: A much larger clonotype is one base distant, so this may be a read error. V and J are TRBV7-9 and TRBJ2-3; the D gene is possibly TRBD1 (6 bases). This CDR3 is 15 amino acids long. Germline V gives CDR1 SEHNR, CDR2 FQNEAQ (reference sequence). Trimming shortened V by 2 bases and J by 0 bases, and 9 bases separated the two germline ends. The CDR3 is CASSLRTASTDTQYF. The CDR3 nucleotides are TGTGCCAGCAGCTTAAGGACAGCTAGCACAGATACGCAGTATTTT.

CDR3: CASSQVWSGNEQFF. In nucleotides, the CDR3 is TGCGCCAGCAGCCAAGTCTGGTCGGGAAATGAGCAGTTCTTC. This chain connects TRBV4-1 to TRBJ2-1, with a possible D match to TRBD2 (5 bases). Trimming took off 1 base at V and 7 bases at J, with 11 bases between the two ends. The CDR3 has 14 amino acids. In germline, CDR1 is MGHRA, CDR2 YSYEKL.

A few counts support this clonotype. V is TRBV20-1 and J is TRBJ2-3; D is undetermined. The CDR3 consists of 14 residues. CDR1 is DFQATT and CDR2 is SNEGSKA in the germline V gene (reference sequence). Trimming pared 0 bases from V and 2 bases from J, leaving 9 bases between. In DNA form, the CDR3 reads TGCAGTGCTAGAGATTGGCAGATCACAGATACGCAGTATTTT. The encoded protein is CSARDWQITDTQYF.